This T cell receptor beta chain came from a study of control samples from healthy donors and cancer patients (dated by TCRdb to the early 2020s). Libraries were prepared through the immunoSEQ multiplex PCR assay. TCRdb took this table from immuneACCESS and kept in-frame rearrangements with V and J called. Such tables lack part of the clones; where checked against another copy, unresolved V genes explain under half of the gap, and the rest is unexplained. For this sample there are approximately 160,000 clones; approximately 92% appear just once. The top ten clonotypes cover roughly 2.1% of the sample. A word on this clone: The clone's antigen remains unknown. Per-nucleotide qualities are absent, and no much larger clonotype sits a single base away.

The source material was blood. The receptor's source is a woman in her thirties or forties in good health.

The sequence in DNA is TGTGCCAGCAGTAACATACTAGACAATGAGCAGTTCTTC. This encodes CASSNILDNEQFF. The chain uses TRBV27 and TRBJ2-1; tentative D gene TRBD2, with 5 bases matching. From a lookup of the germline V gene (reference sequence), CDR1 and CDR2 are MNHEY and SMNVEV. The CDR3 numbers 13 residues from cysteine through phenylalanine. The sequence is cut down to CDR3 DNA, 39 bases in frame from base 1. V is shortened by 5 bases, J by 5 bases, and the region joining them spans 10 bases.